The clone carrying this T cell receptor (beta chain) was observed at least ten times. CDR3 size: 16 residues. Germline V lookup: CDR1 SGHDT, CDR2 YYEEEE. The junction had 4 bases not matched to a gene; V was cut back by 2 bases and J by 5 bases. The data stem from a study of neurological immune-mediated disorders. TCRdb processed the 5' RACE reads anew with MiXCR; each CDR3 protein has one entry. The sample yields approximately 84,000 distinct CDR3 sequences, about 4.3% seen once. Time point specified: longitudinal time-point 3. The sample taken for sequencing was PBMCs. The sequence derives from a woman aged 60-70 years with multiple sclerosis. This sequence joins TRBV5-6 and TRBJ2-5; 15 bases line up with TRBD2. CDR3 in amino acids: CASSFGLAGGLETQYF. In DNA, the CDR3 is TGTGCCAGCAGCTTTGGACTAGCGGGGGGGTTGGAGACCCAGTACTTC.